A single sample is the source of the 23 T cell receptor beta chains below, sequenced in a study of shared clonotypes between healthy human individuals. The table came from immunoSEQ multiplex PCR; TCRdb's copy has only in-frame clones and leaves some out. The repertoire holds 2 million to 2.5 million clones, approximately 95% seen once, with approximately 0.4% in the top ten. Material for sequencing was naive CD4+ T cells from PBMCs. Subset indicated: CD45RA+ positively selected. These receptors all stem from a man aged 18 to 30 in good health. Some clones in this sample may be carry-over from other donors' samples.

The chain is built from TRBV19 and TRBJ2-6, with 8 bases lining up with TRBD2. This CDR3 spans 14 amino acids. V was clipped by 5 bases and J by 7 bases; unmatched bases: 4. CDR1 LNHDA and CDR2 SQIVND come from the germline V gene (reference sequence). In DNA, the CDR3 is TGTGCCAGTAGTGCGGGAGGACTTGCCAACGTCCTGACTTTC. Translation: CASSAGGLANVLTF.

The V gene is TRBV15, the J gene TRBJ1-2; D not resolved. The CDR3 sequence is 14 residues long. The V end was cut by 0 bases, the J end by 8 bases, with 13 bases between. Germline V lookup: CDR1 LNHNV, CDR2 YYDKDF (reference sequence). The CDR3 sequence is CATSRELGMGGYTF. The CDR3, as DNA: TGTGCCACCAGCAGAGAATTGGGGATGGGAGGCTACACCTTC.

The chain carries TRBV6-6 and TRBJ1-6; no clear D. The CDR3 is 12 amino acids. Trimming took off 10 bases at V and 8 bases at J, with 12 bases between the two ends. In germline, CDR1 is MNHNY, CDR2 SVGAGI (reference sequence). CDR3: CATRDGDSPLHF. CDR3 in DNA: TGTGCCACGCGGGATGGCGATTCACCCCTCCACTTT.

This clone was observed a few times. This chain links TRBV6-1 with TRBJ1-2; 11 bases are a match to TRBD1. Germline CDR1 MNHNS, CDR2 SASEGT. V trimming: 8 bases; J trimming: 7 bases; junction bases outside the gene matches: 9. The CDR3 loop spans 14 amino acids. This CDR3 reads CASATSGTGGGYTF. As DNA, the CDR3 is TGTGCCAGCGCTACCTCCGGGACAGGGGGTGGCTACACCTTC.

The chain has TRBV18 and TRBJ2-2, with 9 nucleotides matching TRBD1. CDR1 and CDR2 from the germline V gene are KGHSH and LQKENI. V lost 7 bases to trimming and J lost 5 bases; unmatched junction nucleotides: 5. The CDR3 runs to 14 residues. The DNA of the CDR3 is TGTGCCAGCTTATCGACAGGGGGAACCGGGGAGCTGTTTTTT. Protein sequence: CASLSTGGTGELFF.

This rearrangement joins TRBV7-2 to TRBJ1-5, with D tentatively TRBD1 (6 bases). V was clipped by 4 bases and J by 6 bases, with 13 bases between them. CDR1 and CDR2 from the germline V gene are SGHTA and FQGNSA. The length of the CDR3 is 14 residues. The CDR3 DNA reads TGTGCCAGCAGCTCAGCTTGGGGGCCTCAGCCCCAGCATTTT. Encoded protein: CASSSAWGPQPQHF.

The chain uses TRBV5-1 and TRBJ2-2; a weak D match, TRBD1 (5 bases). The CDR3 length is 15 residues. V was shortened by 5 bases and J by 2 bases, with 13 bases between the two germline ends. Germline V gives CDR1 SGHRS, CDR2 YFSETQ. CDR3: CASRNRLVNTGELFF. The CDR3 DNA reads as TGCGCCAGCAGGAACAGGCTTGTAAACACCGGGGAGCTGTTTTTT.

This clone was detected a few times. The chain recombines TRBV10-3 with TRBJ1-1; perhaps TRBD1 as D (5 bases). Trimming removed 7 bases from V and 1 base from J, with 10 bases in between. CDR1 is ENHRY, CDR2 SYGVKD, per germline. This CDR3 is 13 amino acids long. The CDR3 protein is CAITRDRNTEAFF. CDR3 in DNA: TGTGCCATCACGCGGGACCGGAACACTGAAGCTTTCTTT.

The V call is TRBV7-7, the J call TRBJ2-1, with 9 bases lining up with TRBD2. V dropped 1 base and J dropped 0; count of bases not matched to a gene: 10. This CDR3 is built from 19 residues. Germline values: CDR1 SSHAT, CDR2 FNYEAQ (reference sequence). Written as DNA, the CDR3 is TGTGCCAGCAGCTTAGAGGCGGGAGGGCGGATTAGCTCCTACAATGAGCAGTTCTTC. Its protein product is CASSLEAGGRISSYNEQFF.

The chain links TRBV5-1 to TRBJ2-1, with D uncertain. The V gene lost 7 bases and the J gene lost 5 bases, with 16 bases spanning the gap. In germline, CDR1 is SGHRS, CDR2 YFSETQ. The CDR3 sequence is 14 residues long. In nucleotides, the CDR3 is TGCGCCAGCCGATCTGACCCAGACAACAATGAGCAGTTCTTC. Translated: CASRSDPDNNEQFF.

The J gene is TRBJ2-1, the V gene TRBV30; a weak D match, TRBD1 (6 bases). Trimming stripped 0 bases from V and 0 bases from J, with 12 bases between. Looked up from germline, CDR1 is GTSNPN and CDR2 is SVGIG (reference sequence). The CDR3 length is 16 residues. The CDR3 DNA reads TGTGCCTGGAGTGTACCTCAGGGGAGCTCCTACAATGAGCAGTTCTTC. Protein: CAWSVPQGSSYNEQFF.

J is TRBJ2-1 and V is TRBV7-3; TRBD2 aligns across 7 bases. The CDR3 contains 15 residues. Germline trimming cut 4 bases from V and 6 bases from J; bases unmatched to any gene: 9. Germline values: CDR1 SGHTA, CDR2 FQGTGA. The CDR3 region is CASSSPWRESNEQFF. Here the CDR3 DNA reads TGTGCCAGCAGCTCCCCGTGGCGGGAGAGCAATGAGCAGTTCTTC.

The CDR3 here is CASSATNRYQPQHF. The DNA of the CDR3 is TGTGCCAGCAGCGCGACTAACCGTTATCAGCCCCAGCATTTT. The rearrangement joins TRBV7-8 to TRBJ1-5, with no clear D. The ends were cut back, 5 bases at V and 5 bases at J, with 13 bases in the middle. Per the germline V gene, CDR1 is SGHVS and CDR2 is FQNEAQ. The CDR3 runs to 14 residues.

J is TRBJ1-5 and V is TRBV28; D is possibly TRBD1 (6 bases). The length of the CDR3 is 15 residues. V lost 7 bases to trimming and J lost 3 bases, with 16 bases between them. Germline-derived CDR1 and CDR2 are MDHEN and SYDVKM. CDR3 amino acids: CASTLGGGTNQPQHF. Written as DNA, the CDR3 is TGTGCCAGCACCCTAGGGGGGGGTACCAATCAGCCCCAGCATTTT.

The J gene is TRBJ2-3, the V gene TRBV5-6, with TRBD1 matching 9 bases. Germline V gene lookup returns CDR1 SGHDT and CDR2 YYEEEE. V trimming: 1 base; J trimming: 4 bases; junction bases outside the gene matches: 10. The CDR3 has 17 residues. The CDR3: CASSLLGQGSKADTQYF. The CDR3 nucleotides are TGTGCCAGCAGCTTGTTAGGACAGGGGTCAAAAGCAGATACGCAGTATTTT.

V and J are TRBV7-9 and TRBJ1-1, with D uncertain. The CDR3 sequence is 14 residues long. V gave up 2 bases and J gave up 0 bases, with 7 bases separating them. Germline values: CDR1 SEHNR, CDR2 FQNEAQ (reference sequence). The CDR3 here is CASSLNALNTEAFF. The CDR3 nucleotides are TGTGCCAGCAGCTTAAATGCTTTGAACACTGAAGCTTTCTTT. The full variable domain, completed using reference TRBV7-9 and TRBJ1-1, is DTGVSQNPRHKITKRGQNVTFRCDPISEHNRLYWYRQTLGQGPEFLTYFQNEAQLEKSRLLSDRFSAERPKGSFSTLEIQRTEQGDSAMYLCASSLNALNTEAFFGQGTRLTVV.

This clone was seen a single time. The genes are TRBV28 and TRBJ2-6; a possible D gene is TRBD2 (5 bases). This CDR3 contains 19 residues. Trimming pared 6 bases from V and 0 bases from J, leaving 21 bases between. CDR1 MDHEN and CDR2 SYDVKM come from the germline V gene. CDR3 coding DNA: TGTGCCAGCAGCCCACTAGGGCGATCTCGCCTCTCTGGGGCCAACGTCCTGACTTTC. Encoded protein: CASSPLGRSRLSGANVLTF.

Here the CDR3 reads CATSREKRFDEQYF. In DNA form, the CDR3 reads TGTGCCACCAGCAGAGAAAAGCGTTTCGACGAGCAGTACTTC. The rearrangement joins TRBV15 to TRBJ2-7; no firm D call. The ends were cut back, 0 bases at V and 5 bases at J, with 11 bases in the middle. Germline lookup yields CDR1 LNHNV and CDR2 YYDKDF (reference sequence). The CDR3 is 14 amino acids.

The V and J genes are TRBV2 and TRBJ2-3; D possibly uses TRBD1 or TRBD2 (5 bases each). This CDR3 comprises 15 residues. Germline V CDR1 and CDR2: SNHLY, FYNNEI. Deletions cut 7 bases from V and 0 bases from J, with 14 bases between. The CDR3: CASNRVGTSTDTQYF. Written as DNA, the CDR3 is TGTGCCAGCAATCGAGTTGGGACGAGCACAGATACGCAGTATTTT.

This clone was seen a handful of times. Within the sample, other DNA sequences also encode this same CDR3. The chain links TRBV5-4 to TRBJ1-1; D unresolved. Trimming pared 0 bases from V and 7 bases from J, leaving 4 bases between. Germline CDR1 is SGHNT and CDR2 is YYREEE (reference sequence). There are 11 residues in the CDR3. This CDR3 reads CASSLGLEAFF. The DNA of the CDR3 is TGTGCCAGCAGCTTGGGGCTTGAAGCTTTCTTT.

This rearrangement joins TRBV4-2 to TRBJ1-1; D gene ambiguous. Trimming left V 1 base short and J 0 bases short, with 6 bases between. Germline CDR1 is LGHNA and CDR2 is YNFKEQ. The CDR3 is 14 amino acids. CDR3 sequence: CASSQVLLNTEAFF. CDR3 coding DNA: TGTGCCAGCAGCCAAGTGCTCCTGAACACTGAAGCTTTCTTT.

This chain uses TRBV28 with TRBJ2-7; D is possibly TRBD1 or TRBD2 (5 bases each). V was clipped by 7 bases and J by 3 bases, with 19 bases between them. Germline V CDR1 and CDR2: MDHEN, SYDVKM. The CDR3 covers 15 residues. CDR3 sequence reads: CASTIGAGSLYEQYF. CDR3 in DNA: TGTGCCAGCACCATAGGGGCAGGGAGTCTCTACGAGCAGTACTTC.

The chain links TRBV15 to TRBJ2-5, with TRBD2 matching 7 bases. This CDR3 has 16 residues. The V gene end was trimmed by 1 base and the J gene end by 2 bases; junction bases not matched to a gene: 7. From germline, CDR1 is LNHNV and CDR2 YYDKDF (reference sequence). CDR3 protein: CATSRGGRELQETQYF. The DNA of the CDR3 is TGTGCCACCAGCAGAGGGGGGAGGGAGCTACAAGAGACCCAGTACTTC.